The 4 T cell receptor beta chains below were found in one sample sequenced in a study of shared clonotypes between healthy human individuals. Sequencing was performed with immunoSEQ multiplex PCR; in TCRdb, only in-frame clones are kept and a portion is missing. The sample has roughly 2.2 million clones, 85% to 95% seen once. The specimen was naive CD4+ T cells from PBMCs. Subset denoted: CD45RA+ positively selected. The receptors were sampled from a man aged 18 to 29 in good health. Some clones in this sample may be carry-over from other donors' samples.

This chain joins TRBV18 and TRBJ1-2; unclear D gene. The CDR3 contains 13 residues. V shed 4 bases and J shed 8 bases, with 14 bases lying between them. CDR1 and CDR2 (germline): KGHSH, LQKENI. The CDR3 reads CASSQDGGLGYTF. CDR3 nucleotides: TGTGCCAGCTCACAGGACGGAGGGTTGGGCTACACCTTC.

The J gene is TRBJ1-5, the V gene TRBV21-1; the D call of TRBD1 is as the table states it, not checked on the DNA. TRBV21-1 is designated a pseudogene. CDR3 size: 14 residues. The CDR3 sequence: CASSHDRVNQPQHF. The CDR3 nucleotides are TGTGCCAGCAGTCACGACAGGGTCAATCAGCCCCAGCATTTT.

V is TRBV9 and J is TRBJ2-1; unclear D gene. Germline values: CDR1 SGDLS, CDR2 YYNGEE. V dropped 0 bases and J dropped 8 bases, with 15 bases sitting between them. The CDR3 sequence is 15 residues long. CDR3 DNA sequence: TGTGCCAGCAGCGTAGGGAAAGGGTCATGGGATGAGCAGTTCTTC. Amino acids: CASSVGKGSWDEQFF.

This clone occurred once. Other DNA sequences of this sample code for an identical CDR3. This sequence joins TRBV6-5 and TRBJ2-7; 7 nucleotides align to TRBD2. The CDR3 length is 16 residues. Trimming cost V 2 bases and J 0 bases; bases outside gene matches: 7. Per germline, CDR1 MNHEY and CDR2 SVGAGI. The CDR3 is CASSYGGAGASYEQYF. The CDR3 nucleotides are TGTGCCAGCAGTTACGGAGGTGCGGGAGCCTCCTACGAGCAGTACTTC.